A selection of T cell receptor beta chains follows, all from one sample in a study of T cell clones after liver transplantation. The repertoire was sequenced with immunoSEQ multiplex PCR; TCRdb's copy has only in-frame clones and lacks some. Of around 110,000 clones listed, roughly nine tenths were seen once; the top ten hold more than 0.8%. The sequencing here drew on CD4+ T cells from blood, taken 12 months after liver transplant. Receptor source: a human patient who received a liver transplant. Some of these T cells may belong to the graft donor. The CDR3 runs from the conserved cysteine through the conserved F or W. A D gene is named only where the DNA matches it firmly. Part of the rows lack a size; the others show once, few, many or a class for expanded clones.

v_call	d_call	j_call	cdr3_length	clone_size	cdr3_aa	cdr3_nt
TRBV7-9	.	TRBJ2-6	15	.	CASSLGRSGANVLTF	TGTGCCAGCAGCTTAGGAAGGTCTGGGGCCAACGTCCTGACTTTC
TRBV18	.	TRBJ2-3	13	.	CASSPVRADTQYF	TGTGCCAGCTCACCAGTCAGGGCAGATACGCAGTATTTT
TRBV29-1	TRBD2	TRBJ2-1	15	.	CSASGTSGRMNEQFF	TGCAGCGCCTCCGGGACTAGCGGGAGGATGAATGAGCAGTTCTTC
TRBV9	.	TRBJ1-3	15	.	CASSVAGGTGNTIYF	TGTGCCAGCAGCGTAGCCGGGGGGACTGGAAACACCATATATTTT
TRBV6-1	TRBD2	TRBJ2-5	14	.	CASRRDYNQETQYF	TGTGCCAGCAGACGGGACTATAACCAAGAGACCCAGTACTTC
TRBV2	.	TRBJ2-3	16	.	CASTRPRGFSTDTQYF	TGTGCCAGCACAAGGCCCCGAGGGTTTAGCACAGATACGCAGTATTTT
TRBV28	TRBD1	TRBJ2-7	16	.	CASSPYPGQPRYEQYF	TGTGCCAGCAGTCCTTATCCGGGACAGCCCCGATACGAGCAGTACTTC
TRBV7-3	.	TRBJ2-1	12	once	CASSSSGHEQFF	TGTGCCAGCAGCTCTAGTGGCCATGAGCAGTTCTTC
TRBV29-1	.	TRBJ1-1	13	.	CSVAKVENTEAFF	TGCAGCGTTGCCAAGGTGGAGAACACTGAAGCTTTCTTT
TRBV5-1	.	TRBJ1-3	16	.	CASSLGLQASGNTIYF	TGCGCCAGCAGCTTGGGACTCCAGGCCTCTGGAAACACCATATATTTT
TRBV7-6	.	TRBJ2-5	14	.	CASSLNPGRETQYF	TGTGCCAGCAGCTTAAATCCGGGGAGAGAGACCCAGTACTTC
TRBV6-6	.	TRBJ2-6	15	.	CASSTPGSGANVLTF	TGTGCCAGCAGTACCCCAGGGTCCGGGGCCAACGTCCTGACTTTC
TRBV18	.	TRBJ2-3	14	.	CASSPTGLTDTQYF	TGTGCCAGCTCACCGACGGGACTCACTGATACGCAGTATTTT
TRBV4-3	.	TRBJ1-5	15	once	CASSQDPYSNQPQHF	TGCGCCAGCAGCCAAGACCCTTATAGCAATCAGCCCCAGCATTTT
TRBV11-3	TRBD1	TRBJ1-1	14	.	CASSPHGTGAEAFF	TGTGCCAGCAGCCCGCACGGGACAGGCGCTGAAGCTTTCTTT
TRBV5-6	.	TRBJ1-5	14	.	CASSLGQTNQPQHF	TGTGCCAGCAGCTTGGGACAGACCAATCAGCCCCAGCATTTT
TRBV11-2	.	TRBJ1-1	14	.	CASSPPSLNTEAFF	TGTGCCAGCAGCCCACCCTCCTTGAACACTGAAGCTTTCTTT
TRBV6-6	TRBD2	TRBJ2-2	15	once	CASTLLAGGPGELFF	TGTGCCAGCACCTTACTAGCGGGAGGTCCCGGGGAGCTGTTTTTT
TRBV5-1	TRBD1	TRBJ2-7	14	.	CASSWDKGAREQYF	TGCGCCAGCAGCTGGGACAAGGGGGCGAGGGAGCAGTACTTC
TRBV14	TRBD2	TRBJ2-7	15	.	CASSLLAGGTYEQYF	TGTGCCAGCAGCCTACTAGCGGGAGGGACATACGAGCAGTACTTC
TRBV18	.	TRBJ2-7	15	.	CASSPIRDLEYEQYF	TGTGCCAGCTCACCAATCCGGGACTTAGAATACGAGCAGTACTTC
TRBV28	.	TRBJ1-1	12	.	CASSRGSSEAFF	TGTGCCAGCAGTCGGGGATCCTCTGAAGCTTTCTTT
TRBV10-3	.	TRBJ1-1	14	.	CAISDLFGNTEAFF	TGTGCCATCAGCGACCTCTTTGGGAACACTGAAGCTTTCTTT
TRBV12-5	.	TRBJ1-1	12	.	CASGLPNTEAFF	TGTGCTAGTGGTTTGCCAAACACTGAAGCTTTCTTT
TRBV7-2	.	TRBJ2-1	18	.	CASSPRGPGGSSYNEQFF	TGTGCCAGCAGCCCTCGGGGGCCTGGCGGGAGCTCCTACAATGAGCAGTTCTTC
TRBV28	TRBD1	TRBJ2-1	15	.	CASSLFGTGHNEQFF	TGTGCCAGCAGTTTATTTGGGACAGGGCACAATGAGCAGTTCTTC
TRBV4-2	TRBD2	TRBJ2-5	15	.	CASSLGTSGQETQYF	TGTGCCAGCAGCCTCGGGACTAGCGGCCAAGAGACCCAGTACTTC
TRBV5-1	TRBD1	TRBJ2-5	15	.	CASSGGTGYQETQYF	TGCGCCAGCAGCGGGGGGACAGGGTACCAAGAGACCCAGTACTTC